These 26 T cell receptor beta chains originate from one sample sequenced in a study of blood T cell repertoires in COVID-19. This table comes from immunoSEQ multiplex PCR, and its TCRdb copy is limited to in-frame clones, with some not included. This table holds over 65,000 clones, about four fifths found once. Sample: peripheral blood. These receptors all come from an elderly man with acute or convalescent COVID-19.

The CDR3 nucleotides are TGTGCCAGCGGCAGGGGCTATAATTCACCCCTCCACTTT. Translating it yields CASGRGYNSPLHF. The V gene is TRBV27, the J gene TRBJ1-6; D is perhaps TRBD1 (6 bases). This CDR3 has 13 residues. Germline loops: CDR1 MNHEY, CDR2 SMNVEV (reference sequence). Between the trimmed V and J ends, which lost 8 bases and 3 bases, there was a span of 8 bases.

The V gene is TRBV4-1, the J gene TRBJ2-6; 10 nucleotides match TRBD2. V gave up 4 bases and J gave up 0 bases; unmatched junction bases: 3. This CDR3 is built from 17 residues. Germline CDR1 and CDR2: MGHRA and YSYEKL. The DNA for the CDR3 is TGCGCCAGCAGCCTAGCGGGAGGTTCCTCTGGGGCCAACGTCCTGACTTTC. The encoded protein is CASSLAGGSSGANVLTF.

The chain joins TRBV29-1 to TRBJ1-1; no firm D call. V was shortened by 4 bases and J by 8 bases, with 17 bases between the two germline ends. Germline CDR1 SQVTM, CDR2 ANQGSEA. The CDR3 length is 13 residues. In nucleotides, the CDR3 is TGCAGCGTTGGGGCAGCCCAGTTCACGGAAGCTTTCTTT. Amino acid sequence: CSVGAAQFTEAFF.

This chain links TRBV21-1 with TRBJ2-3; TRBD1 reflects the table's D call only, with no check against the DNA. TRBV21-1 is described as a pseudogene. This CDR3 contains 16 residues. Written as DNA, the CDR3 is TGTGCCAGCAGCACAGGGGGCCTAGTGAGCACAGATACGCAGTATTTT. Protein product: CASSTGGLVSTDTQYF.

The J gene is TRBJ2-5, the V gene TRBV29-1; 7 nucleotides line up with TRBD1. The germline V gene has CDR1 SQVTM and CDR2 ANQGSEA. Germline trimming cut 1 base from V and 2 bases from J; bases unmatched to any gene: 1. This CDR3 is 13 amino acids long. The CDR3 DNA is TGCAGCGTTGAAGGGGGACAGCAAGAGACCCAGTACTTC. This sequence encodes CSVEGGQQETQYF.

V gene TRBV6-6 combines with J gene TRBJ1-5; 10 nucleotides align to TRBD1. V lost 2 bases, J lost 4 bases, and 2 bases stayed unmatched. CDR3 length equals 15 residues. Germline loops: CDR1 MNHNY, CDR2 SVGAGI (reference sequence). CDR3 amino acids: CASSYGQGGNQPQHF. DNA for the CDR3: TGTGCCAGCAGTTACGGACAGGGGGGAAATCAGCCCCAGCATTTT.

CDR3 bases: TGTGCCAGCAACAAGCAGGCGAACACTGAAGCTTTCTTT. Its protein is CASNKQANTEAFF. V is TRBV12-3 or TRBV12-4 and J is TRBJ1-1; D uncertain. There are 13 residues in the CDR3. V lost 7 bases and J lost 1, with 10 bases in between.

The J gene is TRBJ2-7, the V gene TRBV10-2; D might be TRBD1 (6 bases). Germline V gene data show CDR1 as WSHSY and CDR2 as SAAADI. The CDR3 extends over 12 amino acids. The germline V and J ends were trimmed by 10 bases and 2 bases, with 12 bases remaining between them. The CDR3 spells CAITDSTYEQYF. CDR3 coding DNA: TGCGCCATTACGGACAGTACCTACGAGCAGTACTTC.

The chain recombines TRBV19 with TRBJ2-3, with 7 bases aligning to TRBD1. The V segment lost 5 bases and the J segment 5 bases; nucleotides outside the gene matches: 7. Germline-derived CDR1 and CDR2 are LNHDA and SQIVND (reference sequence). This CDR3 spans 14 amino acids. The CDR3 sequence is CASSLRTGIDTQYF. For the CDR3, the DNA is TGTGCCAGTAGTTTAAGGACAGGCATAGATACGCAGTATTTT.

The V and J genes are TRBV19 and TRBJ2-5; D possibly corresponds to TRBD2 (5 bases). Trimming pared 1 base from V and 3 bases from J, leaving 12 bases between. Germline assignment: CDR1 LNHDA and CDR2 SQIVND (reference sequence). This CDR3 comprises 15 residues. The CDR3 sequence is CASSIALYGEETQYF. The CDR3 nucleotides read TGTGCCAGTAGTATAGCCCTATACGGGGAAGAGACCCAGTACTTC.

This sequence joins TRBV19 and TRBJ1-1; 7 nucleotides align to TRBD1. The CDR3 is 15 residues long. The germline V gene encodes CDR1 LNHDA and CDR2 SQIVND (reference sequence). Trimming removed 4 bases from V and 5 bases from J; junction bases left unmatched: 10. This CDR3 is CASSTVQGRTTEAFF. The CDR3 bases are TGTGCCAGTAGTACAGTACAGGGGAGGACGACTGAAGCTTTCTTT.

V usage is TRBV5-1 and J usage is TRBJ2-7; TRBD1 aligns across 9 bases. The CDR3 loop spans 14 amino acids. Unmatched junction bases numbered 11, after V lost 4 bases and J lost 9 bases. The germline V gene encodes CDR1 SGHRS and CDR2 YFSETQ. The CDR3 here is CASSPGQGTSLQYF. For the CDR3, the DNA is TGCGCCAGCAGCCCTGGACAGGGGACTTCCTTGCAGTACTTC.

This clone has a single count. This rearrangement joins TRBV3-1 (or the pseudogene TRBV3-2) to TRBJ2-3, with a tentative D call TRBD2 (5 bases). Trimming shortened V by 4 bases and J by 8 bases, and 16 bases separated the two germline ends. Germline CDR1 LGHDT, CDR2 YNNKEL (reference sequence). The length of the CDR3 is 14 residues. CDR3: CASSPRWVGGTQYF. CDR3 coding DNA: TGTGCCAGCAGCCCTCGGTGGGTAGGAGGTACGCAGTATTTT.

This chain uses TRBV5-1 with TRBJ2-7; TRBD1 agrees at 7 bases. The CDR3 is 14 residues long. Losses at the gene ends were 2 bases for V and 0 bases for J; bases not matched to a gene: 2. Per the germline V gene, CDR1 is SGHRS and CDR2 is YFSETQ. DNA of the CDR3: TGCGCCAGCAGCTTCGGGGACAGCTCCTACGAGCAGTACTTC. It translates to CASSFGDSSYEQYF.

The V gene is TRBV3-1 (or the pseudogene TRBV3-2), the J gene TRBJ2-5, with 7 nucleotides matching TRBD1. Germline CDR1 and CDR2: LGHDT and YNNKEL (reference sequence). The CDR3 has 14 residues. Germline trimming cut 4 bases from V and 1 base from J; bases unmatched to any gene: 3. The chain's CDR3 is CASSRPGGQETQYF. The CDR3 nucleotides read TGTGCCAGCAGCCGGCCAGGGGGCCAAGAGACCCAGTACTTC.

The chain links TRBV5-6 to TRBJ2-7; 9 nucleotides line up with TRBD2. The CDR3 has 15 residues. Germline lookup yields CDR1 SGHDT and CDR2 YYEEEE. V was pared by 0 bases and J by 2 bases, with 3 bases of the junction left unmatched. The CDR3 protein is CASSLGLAEAYEQYF. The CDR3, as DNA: TGTGCCAGCAGCTTGGGACTAGCGGAGGCCTACGAGCAGTACTTC.

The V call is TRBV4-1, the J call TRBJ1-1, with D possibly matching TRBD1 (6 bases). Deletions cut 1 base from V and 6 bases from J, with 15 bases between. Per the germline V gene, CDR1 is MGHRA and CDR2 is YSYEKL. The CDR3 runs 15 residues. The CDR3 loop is CASSQADRRYSEAFF. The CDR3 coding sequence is TGCGCCAGCAGCCAAGCGGACAGACGATATTCTGAAGCTTTCTTT.

The CDR3 DNA follows: TGTGCCAGCAGTTACGTCGGGGGTGGGGGTTCACCCCTCCACTTT. Its translation is CASSYVGGGGSPLHF. The V and J genes are TRBV6-5 and TRBJ1-6; D is perhaps TRBD1 (5 bases). Germline assignment: CDR1 MNHEY and CDR2 SVGAGI. The CDR3 runs to 15 residues. Trimming removed 2 bases at V and 9 bases at J, with 14 bases between.

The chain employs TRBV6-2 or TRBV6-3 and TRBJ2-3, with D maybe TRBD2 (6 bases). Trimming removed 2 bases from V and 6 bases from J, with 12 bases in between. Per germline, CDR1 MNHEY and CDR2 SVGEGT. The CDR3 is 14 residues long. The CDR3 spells CASSYRGGEDTQYF. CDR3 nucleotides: TGTGCCAGCAGTTACAGGGGAGGTGAGGATACGCAGTATTTT.

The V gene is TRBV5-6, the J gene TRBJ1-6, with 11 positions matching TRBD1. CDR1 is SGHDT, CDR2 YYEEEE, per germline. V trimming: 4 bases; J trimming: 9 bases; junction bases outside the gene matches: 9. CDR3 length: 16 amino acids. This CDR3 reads CASSRRDRGLSSPLHF. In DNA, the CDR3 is TGTGCCAGCAGCAGGCGGGACAGGGGGTTGAGTTCACCCCTCCACTTT.

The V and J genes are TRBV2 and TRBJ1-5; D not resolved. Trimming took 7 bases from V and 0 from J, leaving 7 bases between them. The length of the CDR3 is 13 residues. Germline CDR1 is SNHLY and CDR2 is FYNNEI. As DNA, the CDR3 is TGTGCCAGCAATTTAAATAGCAATCAGCCCCAGCATTTT. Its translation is CASNLNSNQPQHF.

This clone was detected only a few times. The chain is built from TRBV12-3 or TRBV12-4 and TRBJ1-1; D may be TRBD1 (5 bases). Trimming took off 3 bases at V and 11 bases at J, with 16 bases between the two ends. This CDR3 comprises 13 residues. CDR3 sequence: CASSFKQGGLAFF. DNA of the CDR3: TGTGCCAGCAGTTTTAAGCAGGGTGGGTTGGCTTTCTTT.

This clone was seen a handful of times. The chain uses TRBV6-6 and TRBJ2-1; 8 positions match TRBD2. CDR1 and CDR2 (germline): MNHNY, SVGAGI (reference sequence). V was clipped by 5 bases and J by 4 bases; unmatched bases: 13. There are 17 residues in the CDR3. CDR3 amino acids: CASSQRAGRGDYNEQFF. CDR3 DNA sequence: TGTGCCAGCAGTCAACGCGCGGGGCGGGGGGATTACAATGAGCAGTTCTTC.

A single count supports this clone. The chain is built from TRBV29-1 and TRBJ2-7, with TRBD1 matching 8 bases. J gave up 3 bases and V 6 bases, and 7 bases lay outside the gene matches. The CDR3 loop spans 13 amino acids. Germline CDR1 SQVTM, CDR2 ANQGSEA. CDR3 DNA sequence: TGCAGCGTGTCGGCAGGGGGCTTCTACGAGCAGTACTTC. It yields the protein CSVSAGGFYEQYF.

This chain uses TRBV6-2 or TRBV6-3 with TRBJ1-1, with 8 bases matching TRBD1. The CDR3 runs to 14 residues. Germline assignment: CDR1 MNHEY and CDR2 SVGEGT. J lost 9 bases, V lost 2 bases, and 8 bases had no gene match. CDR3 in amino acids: CASSYPRGQAQAFF. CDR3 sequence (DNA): TGTGCCAGCAGTTACCCCCGGGGACAGGCCCAAGCTTTCTTT.

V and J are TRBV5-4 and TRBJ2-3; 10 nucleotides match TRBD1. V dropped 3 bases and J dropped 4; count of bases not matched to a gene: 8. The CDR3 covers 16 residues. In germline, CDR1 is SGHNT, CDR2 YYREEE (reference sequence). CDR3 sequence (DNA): TGTGCCAGCAGCTATGGGACAGGGGAAAGCCCAGATACGCAGTATTTT. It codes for CASSYGTGESPDTQYF.